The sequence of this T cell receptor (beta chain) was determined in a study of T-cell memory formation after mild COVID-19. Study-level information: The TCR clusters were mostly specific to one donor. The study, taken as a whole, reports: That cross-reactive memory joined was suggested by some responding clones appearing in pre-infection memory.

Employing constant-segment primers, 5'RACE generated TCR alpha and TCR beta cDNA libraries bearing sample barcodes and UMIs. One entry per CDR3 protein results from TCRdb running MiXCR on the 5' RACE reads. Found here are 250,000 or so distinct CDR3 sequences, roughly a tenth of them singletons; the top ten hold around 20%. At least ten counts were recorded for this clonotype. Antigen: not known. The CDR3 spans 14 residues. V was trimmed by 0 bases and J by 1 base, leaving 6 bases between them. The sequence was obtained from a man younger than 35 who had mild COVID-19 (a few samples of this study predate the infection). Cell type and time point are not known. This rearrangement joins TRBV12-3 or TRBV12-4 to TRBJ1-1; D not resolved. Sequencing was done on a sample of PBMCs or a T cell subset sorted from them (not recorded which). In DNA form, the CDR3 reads TGTGCCAGCAGTTTAGCTGCGGGGAACACTGAAGCTTTCTTT. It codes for CASSLAAGNTEAFF.